The clone carrying this T cell receptor beta chain came up a few times. Reverse transcription of all isolated RNA meant that expressed TCRB transcripts were sequenced. Produced via immunoSEQ multiplex PCR; TCRdb's table is partial and in-frame only. The sample includes 450,000 to 600,000 clones, approximately 28% seen only once; the top ten take around 0.065%. Germline lookup yields CDR1 LGHNA and CDR2 YNFKEQ. The CDR3 consists of 14 residues. V shed 5 bases, J shed 8 bases, and the junction held 8 bases outside the gene matches. These data originate in a study of beta chain features in type 1 diabetes.

The chain is built from TRBV4-2 and TRBJ1-4; TRBD1 matches at 7 bases. The sample taken for sequencing was naive CD4+ T cells from blood. The source of this sequence is a man between 18 and 29 years old in good health. The CDR3 DNA reads as TGTGCCAGCAGCACCAGACAGGGCGGCGAAAAACTGTTTTTT. It codes for CASSTRQGGEKLFF.